Below, 28 T cell receptor beta chains from the same sample are listed, as sequenced in a study of OX40 agonist ivuxolimab in advanced cancers. The data were produced by immunoSEQ multiplex PCR, yet TCRdb's version contains in-frame clones alone and is incomplete. The data contain 77,000 or so clones, roughly 86% of them singletons. The specimen comprised CD4+ or CD8+ T cells sorted from blood, sampled in a trial of the OX40 agonist ivuxolimab. These receptors came from an adult with an advanced solid tumor such as melanoma, head and neck, liver or kidney cancer.

The chain combines TRBV28 with TRBJ1-1; D might be TRBD1 (6 bases). Germline lookup yields CDR1 MDHEN and CDR2 SYDVKM. This CDR3 comprises 14 residues. The V end was cut by 3 bases, the J end by 6 bases, with 14 bases between. The CDR3 DNA reads TGTGCCAGCAGTTTCCAAGGGGGAAGACCTGAAGCTTTCTTT. Its translation is CASSFQGGRPEAFF. The variable domain in full, with the rest retrieved from reference TRBV28 and TRBJ1-1, is DVKVTQSSRYLVKRTGEKVFLECVQDMDHENMFWYRQDPGLGLRLIYFSYDVKMKEKGDIPEGYSVSREKKERFSLILESASTNQTSMYLCASSFQGGRPEAFFGQGTRLTVV.

The gene calls are TRBV6-1 and TRBJ1-2, with D unclear. The germline V gene has CDR1 MNHNS and CDR2 SASEGT. Between the trimmed V and J ends, which lost 5 bases and 7 bases, there was a span of 17 bases. The CDR3 consists of 14 residues. CDR3 bases: TGTGCCAGCAGTACCGGCAAAAACCGAGGTGGCTACACCTTC. Amino acids: CASSTGKNRGGYTF.

This chain joins TRBV7-2 and TRBJ1-2; D is unclear. The CDR3 contains 13 residues. Germline lookup yields CDR1 SGHTA and CDR2 FQGNSA. V lost 3 bases to trimming and J lost 1 base, with 6 bases between them. CDR3 in DNA: TGTGCCAGCAGCTTCGTGGGTAACTATGGCTACACCTTC. Amino acids: CASSFVGNYGYTF.

This clone appeared a single time. V gene TRBV11-2 combines with J gene TRBJ1-2; the match to TRBD1 covers 9 bases. With 4 bases clipped from V and 4 bases from J, the junction kept 10 bases outside the gene matches. CDR3 size: 16 residues. Germline V gene sequence: CDR1 SGHAT, CDR2 FQNNGV. The CDR3 reads CASSSRTGEDLYGYTF. The DNA of the CDR3 is TGTGCCAGCAGCTCGCGGACAGGGGAGGATCTCTATGGCTACACCTTC.

J is TRBJ1-5 and V is TRBV5-1, with 7 positions matching TRBD1. The CDR3 runs to 17 residues. Per germline, CDR1 SGHRS and CDR2 YFSETQ. With 3 bases clipped from V and 0 bases from J, the junction kept 9 bases outside the gene matches. CDR3 sequence: CASSSGLTGDSNQPQHF. In DNA form, the CDR3 reads TGCGCCAGCAGCTCGGGACTTACAGGGGATAGCAATCAGCCCCAGCATTTT.

The chain employs TRBV29-1 and TRBJ1-4; D call uncertain. With 7 bases removed from V and 8 bases from J, the gap between germline ends came to 17 bases. The CDR3 is 13 amino acids. Per the germline V gene, CDR1 is SQVTM and CDR2 is ANQGSEA. CDR3 region: CSATFVVSEKLFF. DNA of the CDR3: TGCAGCGCCACATTTGTTGTGTCGGAAAAACTGTTTTTT.

V is TRBV10-3 and J is TRBJ1-2, with TRBD1 identical over 10 bases. The length of the CDR3 is 14 residues. From germline, CDR1 is ENHRY and CDR2 SYGVKD. The V gene end was trimmed by 6 bases and the J gene end by 7 bases; junction bases not matched to a gene: 8. The CDR3 loop reads CAIRVGQGEIGYTF. CDR3 DNA: TGTGCCATCAGGGTAGGACAGGGGGAGATTGGCTACACCTTC.

The chain has TRBV10-3 and TRBJ1-1; D unresolved. CDR3 length: 14 residues. Trimming cost V 2 bases and J 1 base, with 8 bases left between them. CDR1 is ENHRY, CDR2 SYGVKD, per germline. CDR3: CAISEGRSNTEAFF. CDR3 sequence (DNA): TGTGCCATCAGTGAGGGCAGGTCGAACACTGAAGCTTTCTTT.

The rearrangement joins TRBV28 to TRBJ2-2; a weak D match, TRBD2 (6 bases). The CDR3 has 15 residues. CDR1 and CDR2 (germline): MDHEN, SYDVKM. Trimming pared 6 bases from V and 4 bases from J, leaving 15 bases between. Here the CDR3 reads CASSHGGATTGELFF. The CDR3 DNA reads TGTGCCAGCAGCCACGGCGGGGCTACCACCGGGGAGCTGTTTTTT.

This chain links TRBV14 with TRBJ2-5, with D possibly called TRBD1 or TRBD2 (5 bases each). The V end lost 0 bases, the J end lost 2 bases, and 13 bases lay between the germline ends. The germline CDR1 and CDR2 sequences are SGHDN and FVKESK. The CDR3 has 16 residues. The CDR3 loop is CASSQDVGTGQETQYF. The CDR3 DNA is TGTGCCAGCAGCCAAGATGTGGGGACGGGACAAGAGACCCAGTACTTC.

V gene TRBV11-2 combines with J gene TRBJ1-3, with unresolved D. The V gene lost 5 bases and the J gene lost 6 bases, with 11 bases spanning the gap. The germline CDR1 and CDR2 sequences are SGHAT and FQNNGV. The CDR3 runs 13 residues. Written as DNA, the CDR3 is TGTGCCAGCAGCGTTAACCACCTAAACACCATATATTTT. Translating it yields CASSVNHLNTIYF.

The rearrangement links TRBV6-6 to TRBJ1-5; TRBD1 is a possible D gene (5 bases). The germline V gene encodes CDR1 MNHNY and CDR2 SVGAGI (reference sequence). The CDR3 consists of 15 residues. Trimming left V 8 bases short and J 0 bases short, with 14 bases between. CDR3 amino acids: CASAGGVVSNQPQHF. CDR3 DNA: TGTGCCAGCGCGGGGGGGGTCGTTAGCAATCAGCCCCAGCATTTT.

The chain joins TRBV7-2 to TRBJ1-1; D might be TRBD1 (5 bases). The length of the CDR3 is 11 residues. Per germline, CDR1 SGHTA and CDR2 FQGNSA. V lost 5 bases and J 8 bases, leaving 9 bases between the germline ends. CDR3 sequence reads: CASSLTEEAFF. In nucleotides, the CDR3 is TGTGCCAGCAGCCTGACAGAAGAAGCTTTCTTT.

This clone was observed a few times. The genes are TRBV10-1 and TRBJ2-5, with 14 bases fitting TRBD2. This CDR3 contains 15 residues. The trim removed 9 bases at V and 4 bases at J, leaving 7 bases unmatched. Germline V gene lookup returns CDR1 WNHNN and CDR2 SYGVQD (reference sequence). CDR3 coding DNA: TGCGCCAGAGGACTAGCGGGGGGTCGGGGAGAGACCCAGTACTTC. This sequence encodes CARGLAGGRGETQYF.

The V call is TRBV7-6, the J call TRBJ2-7; 11 bases align to TRBD2. This CDR3 comprises 15 residues. In germline, CDR1 is SGHVS, CDR2 FNYEAQ. The V and J ends lost 5 bases and 5 bases, in that order; junction bases with no gene match: 8. The CDR3 region has the DNA TGTGCCAGCAGCCTGATAGCGGGGGGGCCCAACGAGCAGTACTTC. Residues: CASSLIAGGPNEQYF. Drawing the rest from reference TRBV7-6 and TRBJ2-7, the complete variable domain is GAGVSQSPRYKVTKRGQDVALRCDPISGHVSLYWYRQALGQGPEFLTYFNYEAQQDKSGLPNDRFSAERPEGSISTLTIQRTEQRDSAMYRCASSLIAGGPNEQYFGPGTRLTVT.

J is TRBJ1-1 and V is TRBV5-1; the D is unclear. Germline V gene lookup returns CDR1 SGHRS and CDR2 YFSETQ. The CDR3 extends over 13 amino acids. V was shortened by 3 bases and J by 4 bases, with 10 bases between the two germline ends. The CDR3 DNA follows: TGCGCCAGCAGCTACTCACAACGCACTGAAGCTTTCTTT. Protein sequence: CASSYSQRTEAFF.

This clone was detected only a few times. The rearrangement links TRBV5-1 to TRBJ1-1, with a weak D call TRBD1 (6 bases). V lost 6 bases and J lost 3, with 21 bases in between. Germline V gene sequence: CDR1 SGHRS, CDR2 YFSETQ. The CDR3 extends over 16 amino acids. The CDR3 protein is CASTPGGGGLYTEAFF. In DNA form, the CDR3 reads TGCGCCAGCACCCCCGGAGGCGGGGGCCTTTACACTGAAGCTTTCTTT.

The chain recombines TRBV18 with TRBJ1-1, with a weak D call TRBD1 (6 bases). The ends were cut back, 3 bases at V and 3 bases at J, with 11 bases in the middle. The CDR3 contains 14 residues. Germline assignment: CDR1 KGHSH and CDR2 LQKENI. CDR3 residues: CASSPVQGHTEAFF. The CDR3 nucleotides are TGTGCCAGCTCACCTGTACAGGGTCACACTGAAGCTTTCTTT.

The chain joins TRBV9 to TRBJ2-2; D is unclear. The CDR3 length is 16 residues. Germline V gene lookup returns CDR1 SGDLS and CDR2 YYNGEE. V was pared by 0 bases and J by 4 bases, with 13 bases between. Written as DNA, the CDR3 is TGTGCCAGCAGCGTAGTGGGAATACCATCCACCGGGGAGCTGTTTTTT. This translates into CASSVVGIPSTGELFF.

The CDR3 loop reads CASSLGSGWDEQFF. In nucleotides, the CDR3 is TGCGCCAGCAGCTTAGGTTCAGGGTGGGATGAGCAGTTCTTC. J is TRBJ2-1 and V is TRBV5-1; weak D call: TRBD1 (5 bases). Germline values: CDR1 SGHRS, CDR2 YFSETQ. This CDR3 contains 14 residues. V gave up 2 bases and J gave up 8 bases, with 14 bases separating them.

The gene calls are TRBV7-8 and TRBJ2-3, with D perhaps matching TRBD2 (6 bases). The CDR3 has 13 amino acids. The V end lost 6 bases, the J end lost 2 bases, and 9 bases lay between the germline ends. CDR1 is SGHVS and CDR2 is FQNEAQ in the germline V gene. CDR3 coding DNA: TGTGCCAGCAGTGGACTACTCACAGATACGCAGTATTTT. Amino acids: CASSGLLTDTQYF.

J is TRBJ2-7 and V is TRBV7-9, with 10 bases matching TRBD1. The junction had 3 bases not matched to a gene; V was cut back by 2 bases and J by 11 bases. There are 12 residues in the CDR3. Germline values: CDR1 SEHNR, CDR2 FQNEAQ (reference sequence). The CDR3, as DNA: TGTGCCAGCAGCTTAACCGGGACAGGGGAGTACTTC. It codes for CASSLTGTGEYF.

The V call is TRBV9, the J call TRBJ2-5; TRBD1 is a possible D gene (5 bases). The J call may be mistaken, given a closer DNA end match to TRBJ2-7. The CDR3 sequence is 12 residues long. Per germline, CDR1 SGDLS and CDR2 YYNGEE. CDR3 region: CASSVQGYEQYF. As DNA, the CDR3 is TGTGCCAGCAGCGTCCAGGGCTACGAGCAGTACTTC.

J is TRBJ1-2 and V is TRBV28, with D possibly being TRBD1 (5 bases). The germline CDR1 and CDR2 sequences are MDHEN and SYDVKM. The CDR3 contains 12 residues. Trimming removed 8 bases from V and 8 bases from J, with 15 bases in between. This CDR3 is CASQSRVGGYTF. The CDR3 DNA reads TGTGCCAGCCAATCCAGGGTAGGAGGCTACACCTTC.

V usage is TRBV5-1 and J usage is TRBJ1-4; 7 positions match TRBD1. This CDR3 has 15 residues. Germline CDR1 and CDR2: SGHRS and YFSETQ. V shed 3 bases, J shed 5 bases, and the junction held 7 bases outside the gene matches. DNA of the CDR3: TGCGCCAGCAGCTCGGCCGACAGGGCGAATGAAAAACTGTTTTTT. Its protein product is CASSSADRANEKLFF.

This chain connects TRBV10-3 to TRBJ1-1, with D hard to call. There are 11 residues in the CDR3. The germline V gene encodes CDR1 ENHRY and CDR2 SYGVKD. V gave up 2 bases and J gave up 5 bases, with 3 bases separating them. The CDR3 region has the DNA TGTGCCATCAGTGAGGCGACTGAAGCTTTCTTT. Its translation is CAISEATEAFF.

V gene TRBV11-3 combines with J gene TRBJ2-1; 9 bases line up with TRBD1. This CDR3 is 15 amino acids long. V lost 1 base, J lost 5 bases, and 3 bases stayed unmatched. Per the germline V gene, CDR1 is SGHNT and CDR2 is YENEEA. For the CDR3, the DNA is TGTGCCAGCAGCTTAGCCGGGACAGGGAACAATGAGCAGTTCTTC. Amino acids: CASSLAGTGNNEQFF.

A few counts support this clone. This rearrangement joins TRBV5-6 to TRBJ2-1, with 7 bases lining up with TRBD1. The CDR3 has 15 amino acids. Germline V gene sequence: CDR1 SGHDT, CDR2 YYEEEE. J lost 9 bases, V lost 5 bases, and 14 bases had no gene match. For the CDR3, the DNA is TGTGCCAGCAGACCTGCTGGCTGGACAGGAGGTGAGCAGTTCTTC. It codes for CASRPAGWTGGEQFF.